Below are 7 T cell receptor beta chains sequenced from a single sample in a study of blood T cell repertoires in COVID-19. Here immunoSEQ multiplex PCR was the method, and the copy in TCRdb shows in-frame clones only, minus some. The sample includes approximately 53,000 clones, around four fifths of them seen just once. The specimen sequenced was peripheral blood. The receptors shown here come from an older woman with acute or convalescent COVID-19.

The chain joins TRBV7-9 to TRBJ1-2, with a tentative D call TRBD1 (6 bases). Trimming left V 3 bases short and J 3 bases short, with 8 bases between. The CDR3 is 13 residues long. Germline CDR1 is SEHNR and CDR2 is FQNEAQ (reference sequence). CDR3: CASSLKGDYGYTF. CDR3 in DNA: TGTGCCAGCAGCTTGAAGGGGGACTATGGCTACACCTTC.

The chain is built from TRBV18 and TRBJ2-7, with D maybe TRBD1 (7 bases). Germline assignment: CDR1 KGHSH and CDR2 LQKENI. Between the trimmed V and J ends, which lost 0 bases and 3 bases, there was a span of 15 bases. The CDR3 consists of 16 residues. CDR3 coding DNA: TGTGCCAGCTCACCACCGGGCAGGGGGGTTGGCTACGAGCAGTACTTC. As protein: CASSPPGRGVGYEQYF.

The V call is TRBV5-1, the J call TRBJ2-2; 7 bases map to TRBD1. Trimming took 6 bases from V and 1 from J; bases not matched to a gene: 9. The CDR3 loop spans 16 amino acids. In germline, CDR1 is SGHRS, CDR2 YFSETQ. This CDR3 reads CASTRSGTENTGELFF. In nucleotides, the CDR3 is TGCGCCAGCACCCGTTCCGGGACAGAGAACACCGGGGAGCTGTTTTTT.

The genes are TRBV6-5 and TRBJ2-3; TRBD2 aligns across 10 bases. The CDR3 extends over 16 amino acids. Germline values: CDR1 MNHEY, CDR2 SVGAGI. The V segment lost 2 bases and the J segment 5 bases; nucleotides outside the gene matches: 7. The CDR3 DNA reads as TGTGCCAGCAGTTACCTCGGAGCGGGGGGGCAAGATACGCAGTATTTT. Translated: CASSYLGAGGQDTQYF.

This sequence joins TRBV7-2 and TRBJ1-4; a weak D match, TRBD1 (5 bases). This CDR3 has 12 residues. CDR1 SGHTA and CDR2 FQGNSA come from the germline V gene. The V and J ends lost 11 bases and 3 bases respectively, with 10 bases between them. DNA of the CDR3: TGTGCCGTTGACAGTCCTAATGAAAAACTGTTTTTT. Its protein is CAVDSPNEKLFF.

V is TRBV5-5 and J is TRBJ1-1; a weak D match, TRBD1 (6 bases). The CDR3 consists of 16 residues. Germline CDR1 SGHKS, CDR2 YYEKEE (reference sequence). Deletions cut 2 bases from V and 0 bases from J, with 14 bases between. The CDR3 nucleotides read TGTGCCAGCAGCTTATCCCGGCGGACAGTGAACACTGAAGCTTTCTTT. Residues: CASSLSRRTVNTEAFF. The whole variable domain, remainder taken from reference TRBV5-5 and TRBJ1-1, is DAGVTQSPTHLIKTRGQQVTLRCSPISGHKSVSWYQQVLGQGPQFIFQYYEKEERGRGNFPDRFSARQFPNYSSELNVNALLLGDSALYLCASSLSRRTVNTEAFFGQGTRLTVV.

The chain recombines TRBV14 with TRBJ1-1, with unresolved D. CDR3 length equals 13 residues. Germline values: CDR1 SGHDN, CDR2 FVKESK. V was shortened by 4 bases and J by 1 base, with 7 bases between the two germline ends. The CDR3: CASSLQRNTEAFF. CDR3 nucleotides: TGTGCCAGCAGCCTACAACGGAACACTGAAGCTTTCTTT.